This TCR beta chain was recovered during a study of T cell responses to AZD1222 COVID-19 vaccine. Study conclusions and caveats: No repertoire was sampled before or during the peak T cell response, only after it. Just six AZD1222 recipients tested seropositive at baseline. Distributed over spike, vaccine-associated CD4 TCRs predominated at 160-218 and 743-854. A rise in Spike-specific TCR breadth and depth followed two AZD1222 doses.

Method: immunoSEQ multiplex PCR; TCRdb's copy keeps in-frame clones and lacks some. The sample gives around 180,000 clones, 70% to 90% of which show up once; 0.45% to 0.55% is in the top ten. This clone has only a few counts. Its antigen remains unknown. J gave up 3 bases and V 1 base, and 3 bases lay outside the gene matches. The CDR3 has 15 amino acids. Germline CDR1 and CDR2: LGHNA and YSLEER. The sequence was collected from an adult in good health. Source: peripheral blood, taken on day 0 of AZD1222 vaccination. The genes are TRBV4-3 and TRBJ2-5; 9 nucleotides agree with TRBD2. The DNA for the CDR3 is TGCGCCAGCAGCCAAGGCGGGGGGGTAAAAGAGACCCAGTACTTC. Protein sequence: CASSQGGGVKETQYF.